Reported below is one T cell receptor beta chain. The antigen is undetermined. This record belongs to a study of cytomegalovirus exposure and HLA in healthy donors. Study-wide results and limits: More clonal expansion characterized HLA-associated TCR beta chains than equally common others in a later analysis.

PCR employed 60 Vbeta and 13 Jbeta primers. Authors' methods: Roughly 11 million shared chains were among the roughly 78 million unique TCR beta chains that a later analysis counted. Generated by immunoSEQ multiplex PCR, the TCRdb table keeps only in-frame clones and is missing some. V, J and clone size are those of that table, while D and trimming were read from the DNA. The sample contains approximately 120,000 clones, about 80% of which appear only once. The clonotype originates from a man in his thirties or forties in good health and CMV-seropositive. Sequences were obtained from PBMCs.

DNA for the CDR3: TGTGCCTGGAGTAAACCGACAGGGAACCACGAGCAGTACTTC. This sequence encodes CAWSKPTGNHEQYF. The gene calls are TRBV30 and TRBJ2-7, with 7 bases that match TRBD1. Germline CDR1 GTSNPN, CDR2 SVGIG (reference sequence). The junction had 9 bases not matched to a gene; V was cut back by 2 bases and J by 5 bases. The CDR3 covers 14 residues.